The TCR beta chain described here comes from a study of beta chain features in type 1 diabetes. Overall study: Analysis included over 90 million sorted cells drawn from all samples. General study results and limits: cDNA-based sequencing might over-represent cells highly expressing TCR. There was a moderate but significant shortening of TCRB CDR3s in all four CD4+ subsets of Type 1 diabetes patients.

Unmatched junction bases numbered 5, after V lost 5 bases and J lost 5 bases. The CDR3 sequence is 13 residues long. CDR1 SQVTM and CDR2 ANQGSEA come from the germline V gene. A remark on this clone: Antigen unknown.

Purity of each sorted population was above 95%. Of the isolated RNA, all was reverse transcribed, and so the sequenced material was expressed TCRB transcripts. The assay was immunoSEQ multiplex PCR, and TCRdb's table has in-frame clones only and misses some. The table has 300,000 to 350,000 clones, about 20% seen once. Sequencing was carried out using naive CD4+ T cells from blood. The sequence derives from a woman between 18 and 29 years old in good health. The V call is TRBV29-1, the J call TRBJ2-3; 9 nucleotides align to TRBD2. DNA of the CDR3: TGCAGCGTTCGGCGGGGGGGCCAAGATACGCAGTATTTT. Translating it yields CSVRRGGQDTQYF.